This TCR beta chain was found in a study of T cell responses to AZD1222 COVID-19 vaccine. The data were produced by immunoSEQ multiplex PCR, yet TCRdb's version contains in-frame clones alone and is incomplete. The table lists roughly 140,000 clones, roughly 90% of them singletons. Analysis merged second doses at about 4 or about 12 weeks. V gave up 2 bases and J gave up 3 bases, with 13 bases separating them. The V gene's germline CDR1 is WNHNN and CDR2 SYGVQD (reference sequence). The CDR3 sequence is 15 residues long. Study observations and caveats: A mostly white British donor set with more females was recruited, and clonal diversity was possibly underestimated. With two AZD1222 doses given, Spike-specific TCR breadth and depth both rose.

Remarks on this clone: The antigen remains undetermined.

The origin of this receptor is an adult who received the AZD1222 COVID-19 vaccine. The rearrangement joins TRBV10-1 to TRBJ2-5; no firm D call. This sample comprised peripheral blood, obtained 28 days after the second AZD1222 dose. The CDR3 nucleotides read TGCGCCAGCAGTGAGAGGTTAGGGTACGAAGAGACCCAGTACTTC. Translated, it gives CASSERLGYEETQYF.